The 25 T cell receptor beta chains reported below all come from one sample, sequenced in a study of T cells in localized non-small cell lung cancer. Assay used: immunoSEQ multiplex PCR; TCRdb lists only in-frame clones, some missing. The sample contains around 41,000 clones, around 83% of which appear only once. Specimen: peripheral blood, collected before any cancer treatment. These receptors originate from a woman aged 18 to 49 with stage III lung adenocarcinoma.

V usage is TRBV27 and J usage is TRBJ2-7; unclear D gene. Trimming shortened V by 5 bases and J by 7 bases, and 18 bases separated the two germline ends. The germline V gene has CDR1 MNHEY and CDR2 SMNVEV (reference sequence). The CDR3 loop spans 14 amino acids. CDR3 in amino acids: CASSMGSLVREQYF. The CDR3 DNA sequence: TGTGCCAGCAGTATGGGATCCCTGGTTCGGGAGCAGTACTTC.

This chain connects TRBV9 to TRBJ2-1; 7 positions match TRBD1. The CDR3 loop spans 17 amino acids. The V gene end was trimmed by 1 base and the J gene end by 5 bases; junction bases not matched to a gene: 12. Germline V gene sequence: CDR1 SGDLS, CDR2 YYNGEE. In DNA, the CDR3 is TGTGCCAGCAGCGTAAGTCTGGACAGGACCTTTAACAATGAGCAGTTCTTC. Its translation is CASSVSLDRTFNNEQFF.

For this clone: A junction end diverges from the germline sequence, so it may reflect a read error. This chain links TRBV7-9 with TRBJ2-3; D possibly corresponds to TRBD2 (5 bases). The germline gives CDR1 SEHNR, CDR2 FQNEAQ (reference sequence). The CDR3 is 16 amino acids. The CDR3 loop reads CASSLGRLSDTDAQYF. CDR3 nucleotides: TGTGCCAGCAGCTTAGGTCGCCTTAGCGACACAGATGCGCAGTATTTT.

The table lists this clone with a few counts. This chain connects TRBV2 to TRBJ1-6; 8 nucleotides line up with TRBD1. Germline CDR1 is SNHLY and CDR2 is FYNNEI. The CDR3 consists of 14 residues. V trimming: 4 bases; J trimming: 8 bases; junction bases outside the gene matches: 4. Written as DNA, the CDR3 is TGTGCCAGCAGTGTCGGGACAGGATATTCACCCCTCCACTTT. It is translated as CASSVGTGYSPLHF.

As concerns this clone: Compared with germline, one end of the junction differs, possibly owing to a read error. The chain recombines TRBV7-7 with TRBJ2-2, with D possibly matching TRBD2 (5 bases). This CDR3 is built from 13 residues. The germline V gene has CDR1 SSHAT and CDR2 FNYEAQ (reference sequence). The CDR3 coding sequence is TGTGCTAGCAGCCACGGGAACCCCGGGGAGCTGTTTTTT. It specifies CASSHGNPGELFF.

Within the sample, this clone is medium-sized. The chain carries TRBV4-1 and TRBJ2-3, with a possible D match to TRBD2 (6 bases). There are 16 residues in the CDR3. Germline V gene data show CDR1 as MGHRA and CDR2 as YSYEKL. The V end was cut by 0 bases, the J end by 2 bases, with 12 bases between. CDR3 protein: CASSQDSGGITDTQYF. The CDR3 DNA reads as TGCGCCAGCAGCCAAGATTCCGGGGGTATCACAGATACGCAGTATTTT.

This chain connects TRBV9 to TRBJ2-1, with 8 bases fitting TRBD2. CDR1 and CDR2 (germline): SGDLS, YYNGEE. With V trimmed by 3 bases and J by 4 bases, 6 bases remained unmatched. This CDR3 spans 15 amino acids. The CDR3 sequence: CASSASGGPYNEQFF. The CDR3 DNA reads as TGTGCCAGCAGCGCGAGCGGGGGTCCTTACAATGAGCAGTTCTTC.

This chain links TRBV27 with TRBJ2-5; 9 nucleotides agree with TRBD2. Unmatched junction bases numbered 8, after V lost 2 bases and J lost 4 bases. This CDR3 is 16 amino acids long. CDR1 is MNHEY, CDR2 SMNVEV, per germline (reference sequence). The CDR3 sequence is CASSLTPGTSRETQYF. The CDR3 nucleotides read TGTGCCAGCAGTTTAACGCCCGGGACTAGCCGAGAGACCCAGTACTTC.

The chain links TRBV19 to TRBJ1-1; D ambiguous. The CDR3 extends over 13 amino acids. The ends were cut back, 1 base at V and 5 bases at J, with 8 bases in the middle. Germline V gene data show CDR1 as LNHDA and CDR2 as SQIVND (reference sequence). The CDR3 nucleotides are TGTGCCAGTAGTATAGCAAGGGATACTGAAGCTTTCTTT. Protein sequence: CASSIARDTEAFF.

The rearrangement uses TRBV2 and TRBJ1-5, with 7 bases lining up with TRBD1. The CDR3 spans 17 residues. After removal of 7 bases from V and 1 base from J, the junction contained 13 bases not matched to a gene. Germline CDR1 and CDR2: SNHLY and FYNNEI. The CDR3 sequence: CASKETGFDLSNQPQHF. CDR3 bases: TGTGCCAGCAAGGAGACAGGGTTCGATTTGAGCAATCAGCCCCAGCATTTT.

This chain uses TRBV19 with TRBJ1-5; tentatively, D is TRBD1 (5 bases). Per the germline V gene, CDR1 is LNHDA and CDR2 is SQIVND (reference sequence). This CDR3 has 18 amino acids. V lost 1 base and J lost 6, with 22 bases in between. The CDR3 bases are TGTGCCAGTAGTATAGGGCCCCCGGGCCAGGGATGGATTCAGCCCCAGCATTTT. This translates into CASSIGPPGQGWIQPQHF.

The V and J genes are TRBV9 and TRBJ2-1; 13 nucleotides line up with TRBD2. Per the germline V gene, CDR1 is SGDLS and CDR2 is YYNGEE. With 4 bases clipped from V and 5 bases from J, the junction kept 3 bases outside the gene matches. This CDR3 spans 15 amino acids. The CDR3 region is CASSRLAGGDNEQFF. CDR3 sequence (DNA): TGTGCCAGCAGCCGACTAGCGGGGGGCGACAATGAGCAGTTCTTC.

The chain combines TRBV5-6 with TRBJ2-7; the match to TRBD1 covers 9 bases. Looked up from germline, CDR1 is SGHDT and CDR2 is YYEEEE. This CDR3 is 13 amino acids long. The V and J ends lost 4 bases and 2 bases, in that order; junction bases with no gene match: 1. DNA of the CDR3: TGTGCCAGCAGCCGGGACAGGGCCTACGAGCAGTACTTC. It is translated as CASSRDRAYEQYF.

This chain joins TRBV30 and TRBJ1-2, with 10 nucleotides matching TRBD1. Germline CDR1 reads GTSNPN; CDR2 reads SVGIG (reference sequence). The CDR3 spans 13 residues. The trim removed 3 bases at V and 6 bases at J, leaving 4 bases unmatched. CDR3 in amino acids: CAWRGGQGNGYTF. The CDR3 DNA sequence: TGTGCCTGGAGGGGGGGACAGGGGAATGGCTACACCTTC.

CDR3 sequence (DNA): TGTGCCAGCTCACTTTTAGCCCTAGCGGGGGGGCTGAGAACCTCCTACAATGAGCAGTTCTTC. As protein: CASSLLALAGGLRTSYNEQFF. This chain connects TRBV18 to TRBJ2-1; 12 bases are shared with TRBD2. Germline values: CDR1 KGHSH, CDR2 LQKENI. V gave up 4 bases and J gave up 0 bases; unmatched junction bases: 16. The CDR3 extends over 21 amino acids.

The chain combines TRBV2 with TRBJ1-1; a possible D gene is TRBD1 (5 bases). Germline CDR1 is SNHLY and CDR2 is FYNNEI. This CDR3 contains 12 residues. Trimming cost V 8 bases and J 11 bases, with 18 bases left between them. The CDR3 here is CASGILKRGAFF. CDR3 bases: TGTGCCAGCGGAATTTTGAAGCGGGGGGCTTTCTTT. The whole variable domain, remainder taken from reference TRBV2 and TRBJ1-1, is EPEVTQTPSHQVTQMGQEVILRCVPISNHLYFYWYRQILGQKVEFLVSFYNNEISEKSEIFDDQFSVERPDGSNFTLKIRSTKLEDSAMYFCASGILKRGAFFGQGTRLTVV.

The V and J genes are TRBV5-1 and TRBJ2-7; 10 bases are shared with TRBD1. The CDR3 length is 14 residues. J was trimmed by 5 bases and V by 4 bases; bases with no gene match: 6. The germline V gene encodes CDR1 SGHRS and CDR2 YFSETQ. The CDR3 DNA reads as TGCGCCAGCAGCCCGGGACAGGGGTTCCACGAGCAGTACTTC. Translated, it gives CASSPGQGFHEQYF.

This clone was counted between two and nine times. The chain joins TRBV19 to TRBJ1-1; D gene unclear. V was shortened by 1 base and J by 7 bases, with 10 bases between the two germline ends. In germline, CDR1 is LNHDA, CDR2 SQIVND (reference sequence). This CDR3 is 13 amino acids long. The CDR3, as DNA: TGTGCCAGTAGTATAGGTGGTCAGATTGAAGCTTTCTTT. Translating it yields CASSIGGQIEAFF.

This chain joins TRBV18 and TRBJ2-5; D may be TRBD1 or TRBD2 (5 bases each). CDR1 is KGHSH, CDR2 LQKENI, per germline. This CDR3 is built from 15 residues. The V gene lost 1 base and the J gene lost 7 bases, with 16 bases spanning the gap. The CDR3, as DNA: TGTGCCAGCTCACCACAGGACTGGAGGCAGGGGACCCAGTACTTC. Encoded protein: CASSPQDWRQGTQYF.

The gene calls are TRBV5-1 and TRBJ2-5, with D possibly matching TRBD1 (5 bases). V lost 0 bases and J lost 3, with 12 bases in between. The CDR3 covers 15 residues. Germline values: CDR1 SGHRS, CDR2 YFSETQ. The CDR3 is CASSLALDIEETQYF. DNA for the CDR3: TGCGCCAGCAGCTTGGCCTTGGACATCGAAGAGACCCAGTACTTC.

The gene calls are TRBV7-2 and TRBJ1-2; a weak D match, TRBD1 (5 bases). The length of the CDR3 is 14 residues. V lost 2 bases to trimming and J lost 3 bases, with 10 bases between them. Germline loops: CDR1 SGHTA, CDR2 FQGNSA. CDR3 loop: CASSLQGSDYGYTF. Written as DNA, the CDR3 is TGTGCCAGCAGCTTACAGGGCTCCGACTATGGCTACACCTTC.

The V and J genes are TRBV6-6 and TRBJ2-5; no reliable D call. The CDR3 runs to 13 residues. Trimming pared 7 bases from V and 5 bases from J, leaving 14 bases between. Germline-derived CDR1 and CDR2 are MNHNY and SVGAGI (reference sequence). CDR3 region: CASTPPMTETQYF. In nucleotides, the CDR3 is TGTGCCAGCACCCCCCCCATGACTGAGACCCAGTACTTC.

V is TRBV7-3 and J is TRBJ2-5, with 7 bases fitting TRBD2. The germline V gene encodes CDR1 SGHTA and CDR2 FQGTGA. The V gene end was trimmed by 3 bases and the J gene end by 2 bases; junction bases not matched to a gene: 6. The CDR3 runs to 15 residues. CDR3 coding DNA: TGTGCCAGCAGCTTCTCCGGGGGAGGGCAAGAGACCCAGTACTTC. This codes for CASSFSGGGQETQYF.

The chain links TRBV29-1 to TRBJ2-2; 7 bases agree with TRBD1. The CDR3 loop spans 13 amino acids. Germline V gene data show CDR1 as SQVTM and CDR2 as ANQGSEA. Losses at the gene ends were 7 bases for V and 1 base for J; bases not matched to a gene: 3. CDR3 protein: CSARTGNTGELFF. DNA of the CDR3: TGCAGCGCACGGACAGGGAACACCGGGGAGCTGTTTTTT.

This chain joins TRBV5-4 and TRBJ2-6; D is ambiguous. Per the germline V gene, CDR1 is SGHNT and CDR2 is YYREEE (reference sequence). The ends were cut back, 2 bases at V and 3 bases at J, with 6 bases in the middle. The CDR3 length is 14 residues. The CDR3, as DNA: TGTGCCAGCAGCTTAATTAGTGGGGCCAACGTCCTGACTTTC. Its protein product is CASSLISGANVLTF.